This T cell receptor (beta chain) appears in the sequencing data of a study of shared clonotypes between healthy human individuals (dated by TCRdb to the early 2020s). As for the study more broadly: The cohort comprised two women and a few men aged 18 to 49 years. Per donor, three plates each were used for CD4 naive and CD4 memory, two for CD8 naive, and one for CD8 memory. Between about 0.94 and 8.9 billion PBMCs per donor were obtained by leukapheresis. To increase sequencing depth and limit assay-specific biases, different laboratories used diverse techniques to prepare libraries and sequence TCR repertoires. Blood TCR repertoires of roughly five healthy adults were deeply sequenced to estimate repertoire size and the extent of clonotype sharing between individuals. The full study reports these points: Pairwise subsampling indicated that sequencing depth was expected to affect the degree of clonotype sharing among donors. Sampling was restricted to blood, and TCR repertoires in tissues likely differ from the TCR repertoires found in blood. Even with the large sequencing depth, rarefaction of the sorted-subset datasets indicated that sequencing was incomplete. The genetic and exposure-history diversity represented was limited by the small number of donors. Roughly 5% of naive CD4, roughly 3.6% of naive CD8, around 2.3% of memory CD4, and 0.35% to 0.4% of memory CD8 clonotypes were shared across several donors. Estimated clonotype richness was generally larger for naive than for memory subsets. Clonotypes shared by all four sorted-subset donors showed higher generation probabilities than non-shared clonotypes.

A remark on this clone: Its antigen has not been determined. Per-nucleotide qualities are absent, and no much larger clonotype sits a single base away.

Counted from cysteine to phenylalanine, this CDR3 has 16 amino acids. The only DNA kept is the CDR3, 48 bases in frame from the first base. V drops 0 bases and J drops 4 bases, leaving 14 bases in between. Per the germline V gene, SGDLS is the CDR1 and YYNGEE is the CDR2. Using the deep immunoSEQ assay, multiplex PCR amplified TCR CDR3 regions from genomic DNA. Genomic DNA extracted from each cell subset was distributed evenly over all wells of several immunoSEQ 96-well plates, and each plate served as one replicate. For sorted subsets, approximately 200 ng of genomic DNA, equivalent to 30,000 or so T cell genomes, went into each replicate PCR. Purified libraries were quantified with a Qubit 3.0 fluorometer, sized on a Bioanalyzer 2100, and re-quantified with the KAPA Library Quantification kit. A separate single-read 150-cycle Illumina NextSeq 550 flow cell was used to sequence each immunoSEQ 96-well plate. Under the source paper's analysis protocol: Because only junctional sequences without quality scores were contained in the immunoSEQ output, filtering matching that applied to full-length reads could not be performed. Sequences were annotated with PyIR, a Python wrapper for IgBLAST v1.9, and V/J genes and CDR3 were assigned using IMGT germline references. Any read was removed if the V/J assignment was weak (E-value above 1e-6), the CDR3 was missing, or the read contained stop codons, out-of-frame junctions, or ambiguous translated residues. V3J clonotypes were defined by identical inferred V gene, J gene, and CDR3 amino acid sequence. Percentage overlap between repertoires was calculated by dividing the number of shared unique clonotypes by the size of the smaller repertoire. RTK rarefaction, the Chao1 estimator, and Recon v2.1 estimates of unobserved clonotypes were used to assess repertoire richness. Generation probabilities for all TCRbeta clonotypes obtained by the gDNA method from a few donors were computed using OLGA. Held by TCRdb, this immuneACCESS table contains in-frame sequences only and omits some clones. Under half of the omission traces to an unresolved V gene where checked; the cause of the rest is unknown. That table gives V, J and clone size, and the DNA gave D and trimming. This sample lists about 2.1 million clones; around 93% were detected once. The ten top clones hold more than 1.5% of the sample.

For the CD8 naive samples, CD45RO-negative cells were positively selected for CCR7, yielding a CD45RA+CCR7+ population from which TemRA cells were excluded. The donors were healthy, HIV-negative adults who had no recently reported acute infections or vaccinations. All donors were Caucasian adults living in Nashville, Tennessee, USA. Blood was collected by leukapheresis, and PBMCs were isolated by Ficoll-Histopaque density gradient centrifugation and then cryopreserved in liquid nitrogen vapor phase. Purity and quantity of every magnetically sorted T cell population were checked by analytical flow cytometry. From each sorted fraction, genomic DNA was isolated and quantified by UV absorbance on a Nanodrop 2000c.

This sequence uses TRBV9 and TRBJ2-1; a tentative D match to TRBD2 spans 7 bases. Specimen: naive CD8+ T cells from PBMCs. Sample cell subset or site, as interpreted from the label and publication: CD45RA+CCR7+. This TCR derives from a man between 18 and 35 years old in good health. Some clones in this sample may be carry-over from other donors' samples. The DNA sequence is as follows: TGTGCCAGCAGCGTAGAACGGGGGGCGGGATACAATGAGCAGTTCTTC. This encodes CASSVERGAGYNEQFF.